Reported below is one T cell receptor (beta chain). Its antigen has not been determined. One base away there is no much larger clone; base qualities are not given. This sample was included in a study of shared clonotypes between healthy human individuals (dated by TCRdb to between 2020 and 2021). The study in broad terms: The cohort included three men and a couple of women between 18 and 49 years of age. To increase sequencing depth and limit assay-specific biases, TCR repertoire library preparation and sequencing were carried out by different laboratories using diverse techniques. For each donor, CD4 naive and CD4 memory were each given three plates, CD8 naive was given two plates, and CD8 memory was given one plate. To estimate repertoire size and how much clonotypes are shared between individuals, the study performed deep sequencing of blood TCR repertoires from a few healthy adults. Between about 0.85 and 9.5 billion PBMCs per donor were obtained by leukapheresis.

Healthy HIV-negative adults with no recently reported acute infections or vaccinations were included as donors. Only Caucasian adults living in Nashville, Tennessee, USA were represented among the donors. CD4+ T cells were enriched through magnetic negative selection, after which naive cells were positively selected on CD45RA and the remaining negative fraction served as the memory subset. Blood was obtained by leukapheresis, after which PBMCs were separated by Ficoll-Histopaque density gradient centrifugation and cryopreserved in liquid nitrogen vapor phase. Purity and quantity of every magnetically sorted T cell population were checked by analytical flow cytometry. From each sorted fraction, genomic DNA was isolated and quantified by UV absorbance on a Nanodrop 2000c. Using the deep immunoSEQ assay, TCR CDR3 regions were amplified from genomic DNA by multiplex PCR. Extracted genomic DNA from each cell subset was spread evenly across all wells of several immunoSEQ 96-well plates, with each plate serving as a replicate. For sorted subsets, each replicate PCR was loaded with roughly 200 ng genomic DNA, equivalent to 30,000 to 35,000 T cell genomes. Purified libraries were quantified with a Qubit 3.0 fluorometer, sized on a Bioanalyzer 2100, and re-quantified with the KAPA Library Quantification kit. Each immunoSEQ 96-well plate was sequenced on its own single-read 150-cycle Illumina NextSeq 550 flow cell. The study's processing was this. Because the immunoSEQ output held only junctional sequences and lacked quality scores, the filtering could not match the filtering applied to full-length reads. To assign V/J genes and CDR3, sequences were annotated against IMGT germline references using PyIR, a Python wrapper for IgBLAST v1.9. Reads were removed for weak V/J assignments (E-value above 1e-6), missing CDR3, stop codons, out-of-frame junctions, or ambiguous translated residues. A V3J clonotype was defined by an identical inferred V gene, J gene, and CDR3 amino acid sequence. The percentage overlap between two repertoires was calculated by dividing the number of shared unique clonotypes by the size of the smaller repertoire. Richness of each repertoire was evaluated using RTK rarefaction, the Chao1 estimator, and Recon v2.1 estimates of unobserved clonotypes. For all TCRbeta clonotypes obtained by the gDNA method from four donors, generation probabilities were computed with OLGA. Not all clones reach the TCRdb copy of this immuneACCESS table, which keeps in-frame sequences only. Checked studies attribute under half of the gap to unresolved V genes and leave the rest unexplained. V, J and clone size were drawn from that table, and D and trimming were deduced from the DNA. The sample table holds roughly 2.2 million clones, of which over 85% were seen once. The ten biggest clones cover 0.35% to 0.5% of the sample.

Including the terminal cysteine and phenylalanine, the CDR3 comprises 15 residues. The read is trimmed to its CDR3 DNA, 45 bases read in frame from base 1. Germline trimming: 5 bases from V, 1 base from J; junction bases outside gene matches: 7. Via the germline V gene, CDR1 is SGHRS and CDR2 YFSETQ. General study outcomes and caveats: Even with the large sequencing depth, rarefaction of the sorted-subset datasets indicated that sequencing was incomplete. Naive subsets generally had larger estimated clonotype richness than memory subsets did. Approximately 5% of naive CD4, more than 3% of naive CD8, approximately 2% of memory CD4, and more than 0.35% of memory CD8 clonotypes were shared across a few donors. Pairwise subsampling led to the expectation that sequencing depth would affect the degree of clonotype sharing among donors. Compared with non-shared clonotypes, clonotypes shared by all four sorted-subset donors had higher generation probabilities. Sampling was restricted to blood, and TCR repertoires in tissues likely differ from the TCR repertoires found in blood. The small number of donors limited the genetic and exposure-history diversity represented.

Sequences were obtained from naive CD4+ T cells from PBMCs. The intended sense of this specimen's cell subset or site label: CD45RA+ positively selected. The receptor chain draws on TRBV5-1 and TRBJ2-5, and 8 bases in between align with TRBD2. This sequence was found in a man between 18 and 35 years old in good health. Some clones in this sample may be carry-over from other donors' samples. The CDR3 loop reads CASRGRGGPQETQYF. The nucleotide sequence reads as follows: TGCGCCAGCAGGGGACGGGGGGGGCCCCAAGAGACCCAGTACTTC.